Presented here are 30 T cell receptor beta chains from one specimen sequenced in a study of blood T cell repertoires in COVID-19. Sequencing was performed with immunoSEQ multiplex PCR; in TCRdb, only in-frame clones are kept and a portion is missing. The table has tens of thousands of clones, around 88% seen once. Sequenced sample: peripheral blood. Source of these receptors: a human donor in a cohort sampled during active COVID-19.

This chain links TRBV19 with TRBJ2-7; 8 bases map to TRBD1. Germline V gene sequence: CDR1 LNHDA, CDR2 SQIVND (reference sequence). The trim removed 5 bases at V and 3 bases at J, leaving 6 bases unmatched. The CDR3 is 14 amino acids. The CDR3 nucleotides are TGTGCCAGTAGTTCCGGACAGGGAGACTACGAGCAGTACTTC. Encoded protein: CASSSGQGDYEQYF.

This chain uses TRBV2 with TRBJ1-4, with D maybe TRBD1 (5 bases). CDR1 and CDR2 (germline): SNHLY, FYNNEI. Trimming stripped 3 bases from V and 8 bases from J, with 10 bases between. The CDR3 runs 13 residues. The CDR3 nucleotides are TGTGCCAGCAGTGAGTCAGGGAGGGAAAAACTGTTTTTT. Amino acid sequence: CASSESGREKLFF.

The chain is built from TRBV27 and TRBJ1-1; 10 positions match TRBD1. CDR1 is MNHEY, CDR2 SMNVEV, per germline (reference sequence). The CDR3 is 14 residues long. Trimming cost V 3 bases and J 11 bases; bases outside gene matches: 9. CDR3 residues: CASSFSTGGNVAFF. The CDR3 DNA reads TGTGCCAGCAGTTTTTCGACAGGGGGCAACGTGGCTTTCTTT.

This rearrangement joins TRBV6-6 to TRBJ2-7; 7 bases align to TRBD1. CDR3 length equals 14 residues. Trimming removed 5 bases from V and 5 bases from J; junction bases left unmatched: 9. Germline V gene sequence: CDR1 MNHNY, CDR2 SVGAGI (reference sequence). The CDR3 is CASSALTGIHEQYF. CDR3 sequence (DNA): TGTGCCAGCAGTGCCCTGACAGGGATCCACGAGCAGTACTTC.

V usage is TRBV18 and J usage is TRBJ1-3; D ambiguous. Trimming took 0 bases from V and 0 from J, leaving 6 bases between them. CDR3 size: 15 residues. Germline V gene data show CDR1 as KGHSH and CDR2 as LQKENI. In DNA, the CDR3 is TGTGCCAGCTCACCACCGCAGCGCTCTGGAAACACCATATATTTT. It yields the protein CASSPPQRSGNTIYF.

The chain couples TRBV28 to TRBJ1-2, with 7 positions matching TRBD1. The germline CDR1 and CDR2 sequences are MDHEN and SYDVKM. Trimming at V came to 10 bases and at J to 4 bases, leaving 9 bases not matched to a gene. The CDR3 length is 13 residues. The CDR3 spells CATGGQGVYGYTF. DNA for the CDR3: TGTGCCACAGGGGGTCAGGGGGTCTATGGCTACACCTTC.

CDR3 sequence reads: CAISESTRNEQFF. CDR3 in DNA: TGTGCCATCAGTGAGTCGACGAGGAATGAGCAGTTCTTC. This chain joins TRBV10-3 and TRBJ2-1, with D unresolved. The V gene lost 0 bases and the J gene lost 7 bases, with 7 bases spanning the gap. The germline V gene has CDR1 ENHRY and CDR2 SYGVKD. The length of the CDR3 is 13 residues.

V and J are TRBV11-2 and TRBJ2-7, with TRBD2 matching over 15 bases. The length of the CDR3 is 16 residues. Germline CDR1 and CDR2: SGHAT and FQNNGV. V shed 5 bases, J shed 2 bases, and the junction held 4 bases outside the gene matches. CDR3 DNA: TGTGCCAGCAGCATCGGACTAGCGGGGGGGACCTACGAGCAGTACTTC. It specifies CASSIGLAGGTYEQYF.

This sequence joins TRBV11-1 and TRBJ1-1; 7 bases are shared with TRBD1. Germline assignment: CDR1 SGHAT and CDR2 FQDESV (reference sequence). CDR3 size: 13 residues. Trimming removed 6 bases from V and 3 bases from J; junction bases left unmatched: 4. Here the CDR3 DNA reads TGTGCCAGCAGGGGGACAGCTTACACTGAAGCTTTCTTT. Translating gives CASRGTAYTEAFF.

V is TRBV28 and J is TRBJ1-5, with 7 bases fitting TRBD1. Unmatched junction bases numbered 11, after V lost 5 bases and J lost 7 bases. Germline values: CDR1 MDHEN, CDR2 SYDVKM. There are 15 residues in the CDR3. The CDR3 sequence: CASSGFDRAGQPQHF. CDR3 sequence (DNA): TGTGCCAGCAGTGGGTTTGACAGGGCAGGGCAGCCCCAGCATTTT.

J is TRBJ2-7 and V is TRBV5-1, with D perhaps matching TRBD1 (5 bases). The CDR3 length is 14 residues. Trimming left V 3 bases short and J 7 bases short, with 17 bases between. Germline loops: CDR1 SGHRS, CDR2 YFSETQ. CDR3 DNA sequence: TGCGCCAGCAGCTGGAACCTTCTCGGACAAGAGCAGTACTTC. Its protein is CASSWNLLGQEQYF. Full variable domain (remainder filled in from reference TRBV5-1 and TRBJ2-7): KAGVTQTPRYLIKTRGQQVTLSCSPISGHRSVSWYQQTPGQGLQFLFEYFSETQRNKGNFPGRFSGRQFSNSRSEMNVSTLELGDSALYLCASSWNLLGQEQYFGPGTRLTVT.

V is TRBV9 and J is TRBJ1-2, with a tentative D call TRBD1 (6 bases). There are 12 residues in the CDR3. Between the trimmed V and J ends, which lost 4 bases and 5 bases, there was a span of 9 bases. Germline V gene sequence: CDR1 SGDLS, CDR2 YYNGEE. The CDR3 loop reads CASSNQGYGYTF. CDR3 DNA: TGTGCCAGCAGCAACCAGGGGTATGGCTACACCTTC.

The chain employs TRBV10-3 and TRBJ2-3; D perhaps matches TRBD1 (6 bases). CDR3 length: 11 residues. Germline V gene sequence: CDR1 ENHRY, CDR2 SYGVKD. V was pared by 11 bases and J by 4 bases, with 10 bases between. In DNA, the CDR3 is TGTGCCGTAGGGGGTTCAGATACGCAGTATTTT. Amino acids: CAVGGSDTQYF.

This sequence joins TRBV18 and TRBJ2-7; 8 bases agree with TRBD1. CDR3 length: 16 amino acids. The V gene's germline CDR1 is KGHSH and CDR2 LQKENI. Trimming cost V 3 bases and J 3 bases; bases outside gene matches: 10. CDR3 nucleotides: TGTGCCAGCTCACCTTTCGACAGGGGCCTTAACTACGAGCAGTACTTC. It specifies CASSPFDRGLNYEQYF.

This chain connects TRBV2 to TRBJ2-4, with 10 bases fitting TRBD2. The J segment lost 5 bases and the V segment lost 7 bases, leaving 5 bases of the junction unmatched. CDR3 size: 14 residues. Germline lookup yields CDR1 SNHLY and CDR2 FYNNEI. For the CDR3, the DNA is TGTGCCAGCAAGGGAACTAGCGGGGAAAACATTCAGTACTTC. It translates to CASKGTSGENIQYF.

This chain uses TRBV9 with TRBJ1-3; D not certain. This CDR3 has 12 amino acids. CDR1 is SGDLS, CDR2 YYNGEE, per germline. V lost 0 bases to trimming and J lost 7 bases, with 5 bases between them. The CDR3 protein is CASSVGGNTIYF. Written as DNA, the CDR3 is TGTGCCAGCAGCGTAGGTGGCAACACCATATATTTT.

The rearrangement joins TRBV11-2 to TRBJ1-4; D ambiguous. The germline V gene encodes CDR1 SGHAT and CDR2 FQNNGV. The CDR3 has 16 amino acids. The ends were cut back, 5 bases at V and 1 base at J, with 14 bases in the middle. The CDR3 sequence: CASSNYWELTNEKLFF. CDR3 nucleotide sequence: TGTGCCAGCAGCAACTACTGGGAGTTAACTAATGAAAAACTGTTTTTT.

This chain connects TRBV27 to TRBJ2-7; 7 positions match TRBD1. Germline loops: CDR1 MNHEY, CDR2 SMNVEV (reference sequence). V lost 6 bases and J lost 0; bases outside the gene matches: 5. The length of the CDR3 is 14 residues. CDR3 protein: CASSRQGRSYEQYF. CDR3 coding DNA: TGTGCCAGCAGCCGACAGGGACGCTCCTACGAGCAGTACTTC.

This clone was observed once. The chain combines TRBV18 with TRBJ1-2, with 11 bases identical to TRBD1. The CDR3 runs to 18 residues. Germline CDR1 KGHSH, CDR2 LQKENI. Germline trimming cut 2 bases from V and 7 bases from J; bases unmatched to any gene: 15. CDR3 region: CASSPIAIGTGGTVGYTF. DNA for the CDR3: TGTGCCAGCTCACCAATTGCCATCGGGACAGGGGGTACGGTTGGCTACACCTTC.

The chain links TRBV18 to TRBJ2-7; the match to TRBD2 covers 8 bases. With 3 bases clipped from V and 6 bases from J, the junction kept 7 bases outside the gene matches. Germline CDR1 and CDR2: KGHSH and LQKENI. The CDR3 is made up of 14 amino acids. The CDR3 nucleotides are TGTGCCAGCTCACCGGCGGGGGGACCCGGCGAGCAGTACTTC. It translates to CASSPAGGPGEQYF.

The chain uses TRBV5-6 and TRBJ1-1; D gene ambiguous. The V and J ends lost 4 bases and 2 bases respectively, with 3 bases between them. Germline CDR1 SGHDT, CDR2 YYEEEE. This CDR3 has 11 amino acids. The CDR3 sequence is CASSVNTEAFF. CDR3 DNA sequence: TGTGCCAGCAGCGTAAACACTGAAGCTTTCTTT.

A single count supports this clone. CDR3 residues: CASSTQGDQPQHF. The CDR3 DNA sequence: TGTGCCAGCAGCACACAAGGGGATCAGCCCCAGCATTTT. The chain employs TRBV6-2 or TRBV6-3 and TRBJ1-5; D may be TRBD1 (5 bases). There are 13 residues in the CDR3. Trimming took 6 bases from V and 5 from J, leaving 11 bases between them. Germline-derived CDR1 and CDR2 are MNHEY and SVGEGT.

The gene calls are TRBV5-4 and TRBJ1-2, with TRBD1 identical over 9 bases. The CDR3 contains 15 residues. Germline values: CDR1 SGHNT, CDR2 YYREEE (reference sequence). The trim removed 3 bases at V and 2 bases at J, leaving 5 bases unmatched. CDR3 loop: CASSSSGQGNYGYTF. CDR3 coding DNA: TGTGCCAGCAGCTCCTCGGGACAGGGAAACTATGGCTACACCTTC. Full variable domain (missing parts from reference TRBV5-4 and TRBJ1-2): ETGVTQSPTHLIKTRGQQVTLRCSSQSGHNTVSWYQQALGQGPQFIFQYYREEENGRGNFPPRFSGLQFPNYSSELNVNALELDDSALYLCASSSSGQGNYGYTFGSGTRLTVV.

The chain links TRBV19 to TRBJ2-5, with D possibly TRBD1 on 6 matching bases. The CDR3 contains 14 residues. Trimming left V 4 bases short and J 5 bases short, with 14 bases between. CDR1 is LNHDA, CDR2 SQIVND, per germline (reference sequence). In nucleotides, the CDR3 is TGTGCCAGTAGTAGACAGGACGGGCTGGAGACCCAGTACTTC. It yields the protein CASSRQDGLETQYF.

This clone was counted between two and nine times. The V call is TRBV28, the J call TRBJ2-7; TRBD1 might be the D (5 bases). V was pared by 5 bases and J by 0 bases, with 17 bases between. There are 16 residues in the CDR3. Germline CDR1 reads MDHEN; CDR2 reads SYDVKM. CDR3: CASSPPRGQGSYEQYF. In nucleotides, the CDR3 is TGTGCCAGCAGTCCCCCCCGTGGGCAGGGCTCCTACGAGCAGTACTTC.

The V call is TRBV6-2 or TRBV6-3, the J call TRBJ1-2; D is unclear. This CDR3 is built from 14 residues. The V gene's germline CDR1 is MNHEY and CDR2 SVGEGT. V lost 2 bases to trimming and J lost 4 bases, with 11 bases between them. The CDR3 is CASSYHPGSYGYTF. DNA of the CDR3: TGTGCCAGCAGTTACCATCCAGGTTCCTATGGCTACACCTTC.

The V call is TRBV25-1, the J call TRBJ1-1; 8 bases line up with TRBD1. The CDR3 is 15 amino acids. Trimming cost V 3 bases and J 3 bases; bases outside gene matches: 6. Germline V lookup: CDR1 MGHDK, CDR2 SYGVNS. CDR3 amino acids: CASSDPGQGDTEAFF. Here the CDR3 DNA reads TGTGCCAGCAGTGACCCTGGACAGGGAGACACTGAAGCTTTCTTT.

The chain recombines TRBV9 with TRBJ2-3, with TRBD2 identical over 11 bases. The length of the CDR3 is 18 residues. Germline loops: CDR1 SGDLS, CDR2 YYNGEE. V dropped 3 bases and J dropped 2; count of bases not matched to a gene: 11. The CDR3 reads CASSARPLTSGVTDTQYF. In DNA, the CDR3 is TGTGCCAGCAGCGCGAGGCCCCTGACTAGCGGGGTCACAGATACGCAGTATTTT.

The V call is TRBV5-1, the J call TRBJ1-1; 9 bases agree with TRBD1. The ends lost 1 base at V and 1 base at J; junction bases unmatched: 8. Germline V CDR1 and CDR2: SGHRS, YFSETQ. The CDR3 covers 17 residues. This CDR3 is CASSLWGQGFGNTEAFF. The CDR3 region has the DNA TGCGCCAGCAGCTTGTGGGGACAGGGCTTCGGGAACACTGAAGCTTTCTTT.

This chain connects TRBV6-5 to TRBJ2-3; 7 bases align to TRBD1. V dropped 6 bases and J dropped 0; count of bases not matched to a gene: 6. CDR1 and CDR2 from the germline V gene are MNHEY and SVGAGI. The CDR3 consists of 15 residues. The CDR3 DNA follows: TGTGCCAGCAGACGGGACAGCTCTAGCACAGATACGCAGTATTTT. This encodes CASRRDSSSTDTQYF.